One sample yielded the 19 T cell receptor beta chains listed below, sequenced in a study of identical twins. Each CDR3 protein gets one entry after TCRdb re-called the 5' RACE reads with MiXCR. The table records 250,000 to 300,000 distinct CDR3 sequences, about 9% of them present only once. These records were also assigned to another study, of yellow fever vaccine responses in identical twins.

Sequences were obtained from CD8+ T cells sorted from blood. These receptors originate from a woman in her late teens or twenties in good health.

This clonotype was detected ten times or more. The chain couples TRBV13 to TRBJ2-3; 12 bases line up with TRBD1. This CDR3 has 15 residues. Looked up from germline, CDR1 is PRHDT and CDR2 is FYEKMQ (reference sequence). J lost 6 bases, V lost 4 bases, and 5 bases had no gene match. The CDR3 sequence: CASSSGQGAWDTQYF. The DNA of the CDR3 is TGTGCCAGCAGCTCGGGACAGGGGGCATGGGATACGCAGTATTTT.

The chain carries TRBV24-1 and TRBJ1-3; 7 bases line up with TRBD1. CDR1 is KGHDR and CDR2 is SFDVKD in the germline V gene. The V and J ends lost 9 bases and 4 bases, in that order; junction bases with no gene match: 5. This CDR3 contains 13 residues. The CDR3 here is CATRDSGGNTIYF. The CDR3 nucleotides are TGTGCCACCCGGGACAGCGGAGGAAACACCATATATTTT.

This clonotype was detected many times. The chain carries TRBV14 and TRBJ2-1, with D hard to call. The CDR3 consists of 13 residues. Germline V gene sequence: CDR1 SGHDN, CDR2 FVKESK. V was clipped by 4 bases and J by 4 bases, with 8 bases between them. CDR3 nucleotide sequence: TGTGCCAGCAGCCCGGCCCCATACAATGAGCAGTTCTTC. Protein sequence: CASSPAPYNEQFF.

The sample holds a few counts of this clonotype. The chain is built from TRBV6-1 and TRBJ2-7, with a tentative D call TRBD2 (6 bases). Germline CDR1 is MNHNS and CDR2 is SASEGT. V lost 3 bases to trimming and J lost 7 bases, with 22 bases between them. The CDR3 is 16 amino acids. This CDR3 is CASSDGVAALPGEQYF. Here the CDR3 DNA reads TGTGCCAGCAGTGATGGGGTAGCGGCCCTACCGGGGGAGCAGTACTTC.

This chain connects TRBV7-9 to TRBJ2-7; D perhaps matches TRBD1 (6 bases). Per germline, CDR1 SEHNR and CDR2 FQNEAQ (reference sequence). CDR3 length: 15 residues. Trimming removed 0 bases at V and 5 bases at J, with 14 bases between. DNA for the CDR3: TGTGCCAGCAGCTTAGCTGGGACACCCGGCCACGAGCAGTACTTC. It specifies CASSLAGTPGHEQYF.

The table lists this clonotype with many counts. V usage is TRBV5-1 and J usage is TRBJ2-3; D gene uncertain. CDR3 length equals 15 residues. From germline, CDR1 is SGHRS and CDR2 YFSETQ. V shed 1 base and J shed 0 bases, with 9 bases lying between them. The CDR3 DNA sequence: TGCGCCAGCAGCTTGAGGCAGTCGAGCACAGATACGCAGTATTTT. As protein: CASSLRQSSTDTQYF. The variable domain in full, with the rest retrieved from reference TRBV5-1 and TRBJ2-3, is KAGVTQTPRYLIKTRGQQVTLSCSPISGHRSVSWYQQTPGQGLQFLFEYFSETQRNKGNFPGRFSGRQFSNSRSEMNVSTLELGDSALYLCASSLRQSSTDTQYFGPGTRLTVL.

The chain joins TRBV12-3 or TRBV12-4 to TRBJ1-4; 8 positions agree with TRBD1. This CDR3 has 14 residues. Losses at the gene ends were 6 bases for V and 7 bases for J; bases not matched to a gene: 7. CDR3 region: CASSLGQGPEKLFF. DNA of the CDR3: TGTGCCAGCAGCCTTGGACAGGGTCCTGAAAAACTGTTTTTT.

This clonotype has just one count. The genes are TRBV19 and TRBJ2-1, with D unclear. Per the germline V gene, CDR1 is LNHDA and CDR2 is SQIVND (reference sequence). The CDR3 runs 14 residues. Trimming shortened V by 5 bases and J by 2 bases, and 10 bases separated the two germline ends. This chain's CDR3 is CASSEEKPYNEQFF. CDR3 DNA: TGTGCCAGTAGTGAGGAAAAACCCTACAATGAGCAGTTCTTC.

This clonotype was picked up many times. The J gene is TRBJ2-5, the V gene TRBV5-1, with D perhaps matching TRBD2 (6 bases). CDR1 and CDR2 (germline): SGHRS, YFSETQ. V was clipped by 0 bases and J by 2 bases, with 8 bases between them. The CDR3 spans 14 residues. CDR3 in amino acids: CASSLAGGQETQYF. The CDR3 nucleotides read TGCGCCAGCAGCTTGGCCGGGGGTCAAGAGACCCAGTACTTC.

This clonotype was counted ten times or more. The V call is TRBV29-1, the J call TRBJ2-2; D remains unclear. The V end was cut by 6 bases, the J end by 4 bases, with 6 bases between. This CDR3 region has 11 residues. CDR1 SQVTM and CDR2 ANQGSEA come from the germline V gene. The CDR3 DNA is TGCAGCGTCTTTATCACCGGGGAGCTGTTTTTT. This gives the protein CSVFITGELFF.

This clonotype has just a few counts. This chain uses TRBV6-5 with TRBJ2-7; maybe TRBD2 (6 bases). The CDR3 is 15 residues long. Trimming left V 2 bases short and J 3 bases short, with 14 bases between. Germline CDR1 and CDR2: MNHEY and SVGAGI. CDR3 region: CASSYSRDFFYEQYF. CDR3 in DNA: TGTGCCAGCAGTTACAGTAGGGACTTCTTCTACGAGCAGTACTTC.

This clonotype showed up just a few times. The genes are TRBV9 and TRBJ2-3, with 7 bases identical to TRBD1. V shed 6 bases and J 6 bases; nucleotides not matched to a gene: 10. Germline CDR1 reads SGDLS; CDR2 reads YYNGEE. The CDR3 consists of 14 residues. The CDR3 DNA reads TGTGCCAGCACCAAAGGGGGCCGGTCCGATACGCAGTATTTT. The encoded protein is CASTKGGRSDTQYF.

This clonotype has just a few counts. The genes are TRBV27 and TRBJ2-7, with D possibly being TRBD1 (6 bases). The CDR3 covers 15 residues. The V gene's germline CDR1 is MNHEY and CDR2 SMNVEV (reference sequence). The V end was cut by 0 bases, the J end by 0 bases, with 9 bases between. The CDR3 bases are TGTGCCAGCAGTTTATCGCCGGACAGCTCCTACGAGCAGTACTTC. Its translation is CASSLSPDSSYEQYF.

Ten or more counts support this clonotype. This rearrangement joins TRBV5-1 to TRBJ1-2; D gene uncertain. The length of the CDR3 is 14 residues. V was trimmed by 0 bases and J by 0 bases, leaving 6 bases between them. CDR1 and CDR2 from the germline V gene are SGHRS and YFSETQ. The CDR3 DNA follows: TGCGCCAGCAGCTTGGGCGGGACTAACTATGGCTACACCTTC. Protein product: CASSLGGTNYGYTF. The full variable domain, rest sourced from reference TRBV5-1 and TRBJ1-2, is KAGVTQTPRYLIKTRGQQVTLSCSPISGHRSVSWYQQTPGQGLQFLFEYFSETQRNKGNFPGRFSGRQFSNSRSEMNVSTLELGDSALYLCASSLGGTNYGYTFGSGTRLTVV.

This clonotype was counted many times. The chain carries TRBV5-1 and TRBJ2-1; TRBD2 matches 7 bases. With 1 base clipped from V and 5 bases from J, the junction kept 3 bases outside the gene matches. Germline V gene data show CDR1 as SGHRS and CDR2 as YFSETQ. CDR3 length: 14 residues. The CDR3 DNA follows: TGCGCCAGCAGCTTGCGAGGGAGGGACAATGAGCAGTTCTTC. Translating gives CASSLRGRDNEQFF.

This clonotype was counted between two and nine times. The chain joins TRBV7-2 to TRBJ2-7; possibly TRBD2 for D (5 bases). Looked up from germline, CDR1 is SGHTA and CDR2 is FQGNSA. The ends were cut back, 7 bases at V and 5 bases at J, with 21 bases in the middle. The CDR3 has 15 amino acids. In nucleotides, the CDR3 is TGTGCCAGCACCCCCTCCCGGGGTATATGGGACGAGCAGTACTTC. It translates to CASTPSRGIWDEQYF.

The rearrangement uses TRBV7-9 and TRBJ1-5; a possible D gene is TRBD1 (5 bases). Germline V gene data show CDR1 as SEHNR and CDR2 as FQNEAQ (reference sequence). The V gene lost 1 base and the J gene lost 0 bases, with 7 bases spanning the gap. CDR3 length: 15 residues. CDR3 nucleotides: TGTGCCAGCAGCTTAGGGGACGCTAGCAATCAGCCCCAGCATTTT. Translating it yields CASSLGDASNQPQHF.

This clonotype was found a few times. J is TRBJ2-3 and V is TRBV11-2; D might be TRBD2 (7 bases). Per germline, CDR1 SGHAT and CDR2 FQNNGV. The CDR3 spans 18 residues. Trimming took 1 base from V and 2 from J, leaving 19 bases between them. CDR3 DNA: TGTGCCAGCAGCTTAGGATGGTTCGGGGGGCATGCCACAGATACGCAGTATTTT. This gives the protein CASSLGWFGGHATDTQYF.

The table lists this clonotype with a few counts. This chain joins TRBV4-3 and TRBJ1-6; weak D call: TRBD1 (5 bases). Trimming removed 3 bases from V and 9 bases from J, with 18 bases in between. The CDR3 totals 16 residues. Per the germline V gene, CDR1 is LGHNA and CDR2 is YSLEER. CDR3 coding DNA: TGCGCCAGCAGCCAGGGAAGGGGATCCGGTGCTTCACCCCTCCACTTT. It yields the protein CASSQGRGSGASPLHF.